The 18 T cell receptor beta chains given below trace back to one sample, sequenced in a study of identical twins. TCRdb recomputed calls from the 5' RACE reads with MiXCR, one row per CDR3 protein. Of fewer than 20,000 distinct CDR3 sequences detected, 55% to 75% appear once; the ten largest clones hold over 4.5%. Material: memory (CD45RO+) T cells sorted from blood. These receptors were taken from a woman between 18 and 29 years old in good health. This table probably holds off-target reads from a library built for another chain.

The chain carries TRBV20-1 and TRBJ2-4; 11 bases are shared with TRBD2. After removal of 2 bases from V and 2 bases from J, the junction contained 8 bases not matched to a gene. The CDR3 is 17 residues long. Germline CDR1 and CDR2: DFQATT and SNEGSKA (reference sequence). The CDR3 nucleotides read TGCAGTGCTAGATTGGTAGCGGGAGGGCCCACCAAAAACATTCAGTACTTC. This codes for CSARLVAGGPTKNIQYF.

The CDR3 is CASSYSDLAGGLGEQFF. The DNA of the CDR3 is TGTGCCAGCAGTTACTCGGATTTGGCGGGAGGACTAGGTGAGCAGTTCTTC. The rearrangement joins TRBV6-2 or TRBV6-3 to TRBJ2-1; TRBD2 matches at 8 bases. The CDR3 runs to 17 residues. V trimming: 0 bases; J trimming: 9 bases; junction bases outside the gene matches: 13. CDR1 MNHEY and CDR2 SVGEGT come from the germline V gene.

This clonotype showed up just a few times. The chain joins TRBV5-6 to TRBJ2-7; 10 bases are shared with TRBD2. The CDR3 loop spans 18 amino acids. V lost 4 bases, J lost 0 bases, and 13 bases stayed unmatched. Germline V gene sequence: CDR1 SGHDT, CDR2 YYEEEE. The DNA for the CDR3 is TGTGCCAGCAGCCAAGGGACTAGCGTTTTCGTAAACTCCTACGAGCAGTACTTC. It codes for CASSQGTSVFVNSYEQYF.

V gene TRBV11-1 combines with J gene TRBJ2-2; 10 bases match TRBD2. CDR1 is SGHAT and CDR2 is FQDESV in the germline V gene (reference sequence). J gave up 5 bases and V 5 bases, and 2 bases lay outside the gene matches. CDR3 length: 14 residues. The chain's CDR3 is CASSPSGRTGELFF. The CDR3 DNA reads as TGTGCCAGCAGCCCTAGCGGGAGAACCGGGGAGCTGTTTTTT.

This clonotype has more than one count but fewer than ten. The V call is TRBV23-1, the J call TRBJ2-5; 7 bases map to TRBD1. TRBV23-1 is an ORF; its function is uncertain. The CDR3 totals 14 residues. V shed 5 bases and J 5 bases; nucleotides not matched to a gene: 8. The CDR3 loop reads CASSYDRAGETQYF. The DNA for the CDR3 is TGCGCCAGCAGTTACGACAGGGCAGGGGAGACCCAGTACTTC.

The V call is TRBV18, the J call TRBJ2-3, with D possibly TRBD2 on 7 matching bases. Deletions cut 6 bases from V and 5 bases from J, with 18 bases between. Germline loops: CDR1 KGHSH, CDR2 LQKENI. This CDR3 spans 15 amino acids. The CDR3 DNA reads as TGTGCCAGCTCCCTCCCCGGGGGGACAAAAGATACGCAGTATTTT. Protein: CASSLPGGTKDTQYF.

The rearrangement uses TRBV19 and TRBJ2-5; 7 positions match TRBD2. From germline, CDR1 is LNHDA and CDR2 SQIVND (reference sequence). The CDR3 is made up of 14 amino acids. With 4 bases clipped from V and 3 bases from J, the junction kept 5 bases outside the gene matches. DNA of the CDR3: TGTGCCAGTAGTACCCGGGACTACAAAGAGACCCAGTACTTC. It encodes CASSTRDYKETQYF.

The rearrangement joins TRBV21-1 to TRBJ2-7; the tabulated D call, TRBD2, remains unverified against the DNA. TRBV21-1 is shown as a pseudogene. The CDR3 spans 14 residues. For the CDR3, the DNA is TGTGCCAGCAGCCTCGGGGCTATATCCTACGAGCAGTACTTC. Its translation: CASSLGAISYEQYF.

J is TRBJ1-5 and V is TRBV18, with D possibly matching TRBD1 (5 bases). CDR1 and CDR2 (germline): KGHSH, LQKENI. V shed 2 bases and J shed 7 bases, with 9 bases lying between them. This CDR3 contains 13 residues. The CDR3 nucleotides read TGTGCCAGCTCACCAGTGGGGGAGCAGCCCCAGCATTTT. It yields the protein CASSPVGEQPQHF.

The V and J genes are TRBV10-3 and TRBJ2-1; 10 bases match TRBD2. Germline V gives CDR1 ENHRY, CDR2 SYGVKD. The CDR3 is made up of 13 amino acids. V shed 10 bases and J 9 bases; nucleotides not matched to a gene: 9. This chain's CDR3 is CATGVAGGSEQFF. The CDR3 nucleotides are TGTGCCACCGGGGTAGCGGGAGGTAGTGAGCAGTTCTTC.

This chain links TRBV12-3 or TRBV12-4 with TRBJ2-5, with TRBD2 matching 8 bases. V lost 3 bases, J lost 3 bases, and 0 bases stayed unmatched. The CDR3 is made up of 13 amino acids. The DNA for the CDR3 is TGTGCCAGCAGTTTGCGGGAGGAAGAGACCCAGTACTTC. This codes for CASSLREEETQYF.

This clonotype was seen more than once but under ten times. The V gene is TRBV29-1, the J gene TRBJ2-1, with a weak D call TRBD1 (5 bases). Germline CDR1 SQVTM, CDR2 ANQGSEA. The CDR3 is made up of 12 amino acids. V was clipped by 0 bases and J by 8 bases, with 8 bases between them. The CDR3 region is CSVEDSRDEQFF. The CDR3, as DNA: TGCAGCGTTGAAGATTCCAGGGATGAGCAGTTCTTC.

The V call is TRBV2, the J call TRBJ2-1; D assignment may be TRBD1 or TRBD2 (5 bases each). V gave up 6 bases and J gave up 5 bases, with 11 bases separating them. CDR1 is SNHLY and CDR2 is FYNNEI in the germline V gene. The CDR3 is 13 amino acids. The CDR3 region is CASRRGPNNEQFF. The CDR3 bases are TGTGCCAGCAGGAGGGGACCTAACAATGAGCAGTTCTTC. The full variable domain, completed using reference TRBV2 and TRBJ2-1, is EPEVTQTPSHQVTQMGQEVILRCVPISNHLYFYWYRQILGQKVEFLVSFYNNEISEKSEIFDDQFSVERPDGSNFTLKIRSTKLEDSAMYFCASRRGPNNEQFFGPGTRLTVL.

V and J are TRBV20-1 and TRBJ2-5; 7 nucleotides match TRBD1. Trimming cost V 6 bases and J 10 bases; bases outside gene matches: 8. The CDR3 is made up of 11 amino acids. Germline loops: CDR1 DFQATT, CDR2 SNEGSKA (reference sequence). The CDR3 loop reads CSAAPGGFQYF. The DNA for the CDR3 is TGCAGTGCAGCGCCAGGGGGATTCCAGTACTTC.

Details on this clonotype: At one end, the junction sequence differs from germline, possibly due to a read error. The rearrangement uses TRBV12-3 or TRBV12-4 and TRBJ2-1; TRBD2 aligns across 11 bases. This CDR3 spans 12 amino acids. For the CDR3, the DNA is TGTGCCAGCAGCTTAGCGGGAGGGAAGCAGTTCTTC. Its translation: CASSLAGGKQFF.

V gene TRBV29-1 combines with J gene TRBJ1-3; D remains unclear. This CDR3 region has 13 residues. The germline gives CDR1 SQVTM, CDR2 ANQGSEA. Trimming pared 4 bases from V and 0 bases from J, leaving 7 bases between. CDR3 nucleotide sequence: TGCAGCGTTGGGCAAACCTCTGGAAACACCATATATTTT. Translated, it gives CSVGQTSGNTIYF.

The chain is built from TRBV20-1 and TRBJ2-1, with a possible D match to TRBD2 (6 bases). The CDR3 is made up of 15 amino acids. The V gene lost 5 bases and the J gene lost 2 bases, with 16 bases spanning the gap. Germline V gene sequence: CDR1 DFQATT, CDR2 SNEGSKA (reference sequence). In DNA form, the CDR3 reads TGCAGTGCTTCCCGAGGCGGGGTGACCTACAATGAGCAGTTCTTC. Protein: CSASRGGVTYNEQFF.

This rearrangement joins TRBV10-1 to TRBJ2-7; TRBD1 matches at 7 bases. CDR1 is WNHNN, CDR2 SYGVQD, per germline (reference sequence). J was trimmed by 6 bases and V by 5 bases; bases with no gene match: 7. This CDR3 is 13 amino acids long. CDR3 nucleotides: TGCGCCAGCAGTCCACGACAGGGTGGCGAGCAGTACTTC. Translating gives CASSPRQGGEQYF.